A selection of T cell receptor beta chains follows, all from one sample in a study of OX40 agonist ivuxolimab in advanced cancers. Method: immunoSEQ multiplex PCR; TCRdb's copy keeps in-frame clones and lacks some. In the table there are around 46,000 clones, 70% to 85% of which are singletons. Here the sequenced sample was CD4+ or CD8+ T cells sorted from blood, taken in a trial of the OX40 agonist ivuxolimab. The receptors derive from an adult with an advanced solid tumor such as melanoma, head and neck, liver or kidney cancer. Both conserved end residues are part of each CDR3. The D gene is left open where the match is weak. Clone sizes are given selectively: once, few, many, or a class where the clone is expanded.

CDR3	DNA	size	D	V	J
CASSLYSNTGELFF	TGTGCCAGCAGCTTATATTCGAACACCGGGGAGCTGTTTTTT	few	.	TRBV11-3	TRBJ2-2
CASSPLTGGLYNEQFF	TGTGCCAGCTCACCTTTGACAGGAGGTCTCTACAATGAGCAGTTCTTC	once	.	TRBV18	TRBJ2-1
CASSLQGNTGELFF	TGTGCCAGCTCCCTCCAGGGTAACACCGGGGAGCTGTTTTTT	.	.	TRBV18	TRBJ2-2
CASSGQGQANTEAFF	TGTGCCAGCAGCGGCCAGGGACAGGCCAACACTGAAGCTTTCTTT	.	TRBD1	TRBV5-6	TRBJ1-1
CASSLLGGRTEAFF	TGTGCCAGCAGCTTATTAGGGGGCAGGACTGAAGCTTTCTTT	.	TRBD1	TRBV7-3	TRBJ1-1
CASSLGPEGIGAFF	TGCGCCAGCAGCCTGGGACCAGAGGGGATTGGGGCTTTCTTT	.	.	TRBV5-1	TRBJ1-1
CASSDRGGARPNEQFF	TGTGCCAGCAGCGACCGCGGGGGGGCCAGGCCCAATGAGCAGTTCTTC	.	TRBD2	TRBV9	TRBJ2-1
CASSPQATGIGKLFF	TGTGCCAGCAGCCCCCAGGCCACAGGGATAGGAAAACTGTTTTTT	.	.	TRBV27	TRBJ1-4
CASRGLAVSSYNEQFF	TGTGCCAGCAGGGGACTAGCGGTGAGCTCCTACAATGAGCAGTTCTTC	.	TRBD2	TRBV2	TRBJ2-1
CASSPNRGYEAFF	TGCGCCAGCAGCCCCAACAGGGGCTATGAAGCTTTCTTT	.	TRBD1	TRBV4-3	TRBJ1-1
CASSRCGYSYEQYF	TGTGCCAGCAGCAGATGCGGATACTCCTACGAGCAGTACTTC	once	.	TRBV21-1	TRBJ2-7
CASSIGGMDYGYTF	TGTGCCAGTAGTATAGGTGGGATGGACTATGGCTACACCTTC	.	.	TRBV19	TRBJ1-2
CASSSLSGHTEAFF	TGTGCCAGCAGTTCCCTGTCGGGGCATACTGAAGCTTTCTTT	.	.	TRBV6-5	TRBJ1-1
CASSEGRINQPQHF	TGTGCCAGCAGTGAAGGGCGGATTAATCAGCCCCAGCATTTT	.	.	TRBV6-1	TRBJ1-5
CASCRDRDYEQYF	TGTGCCAGCTGCCGGGACAGGGACTACGAGCAGTACTTC	.	TRBD1	TRBV2	TRBJ2-7
CASSLTRFNSPLHF	TGTGCCAGCAGCTTAACTCGGTTCAATTCACCCCTCCACTTT	.	.	TRBV7-2	TRBJ1-6
CASSLVLWASRYGYTF	TGTGCCAGCAGCTTGGTCCTGTGGGCTAGTCGCTATGGCTACACCTTC	.	.	TRBV5-4	TRBJ1-2
CAISETDGRYGYTF	TGTGCCATCAGTGAAACCGACGGGCGCTATGGCTACACCTTC	.	.	TRBV10-3	TRBJ1-2
CACRTGNTEAFF	TGTGCCTGCAGAACTGGGAACACTGAAGCTTTCTTT	few	.	TRBV30	TRBJ1-1
CASSQQQGAANEKLFF	TGTGCCAGCAGCCAACAACAGGGCGCGGCTAATGAAAAACTGTTTTTT	once	.	TRBV5-4	TRBJ1-4
CASSPGQGGYTEAFF	TGTGCCAGCAGTCCCGGACAGGGAGGGTACACTGAAGCTTTCTTT	.	TRBD1	TRBV6-5	TRBJ1-1
CASSLGLGDNFF	TGCGCCAGCAGCTTGGGCTTGGGGGACAACTTTTTC	.	.	TRBV5-1	TRBJ2-7
CASSPLWTGDRETQYF	TGTGCCAGCTCACCACTTTGGACGGGAGACAGGGAGACCCAGTACTTC	.	.	TRBV18	TRBJ2-5
CASSPRTTKETQYF	TGTGCCAGCAGCCCCCGGACCACCAAAGAGACCCAGTACTTC	.	.	TRBV5-4	TRBJ2-5
CASSGAGQGESPLHF	TGCGCCAGCAGCGGAGCGGGACAGGGCGAATCACCCCTCCACTTT	.	TRBD1	TRBV5-1	TRBJ1-6
CASSESHGYEQYF	TGCGCCAGCAGTGAGTCTCACGGGTACGAGCAGTACTTC	.	.	TRBV10-1	TRBJ2-7
CASKRGGPTDTQYF	TGTGCCAGTAAAAGGGGGGGTCCCACAGATACGCAGTATTTT	few	.	TRBV19	TRBJ2-3
CASSDGTYNSPLHF	TGCGCCAGCAGCGACGGGACTTATAATTCACCCCTCCACTTT	.	.	TRBV5-1	TRBJ1-6
CASGATKPSTDTQYF	TGTGCCAGCGGGGCGACAAAGCCTAGCACAGATACGCAGTATTTT	.	.	TRBV2	TRBJ2-3
CASSTGDTLGGYTF	TGTGCCAGTAGTACAGGGGACACCTTGGGGGGCTACACCTTC	.	.	TRBV19	TRBJ1-2
CASGTGRESNQPQHF	TGTGCCAGCGGCACAGGGAGGGAAAGCAATCAGCCCCAGCATTTT	.	.	TRBV2	TRBJ1-5
CASSFVRIFPSGNTIYF	TGTGCCAGCAGCTTTGTGAGGATCTTTCCCTCTGGAAACACCATATATTTT	once	.	TRBV5-4	TRBJ1-3
CASSRGQGGGYTF	TGTGCCAGCAGTCGCGGACAGGGAGGAGGCTACACCTTC	.	TRBD1	TRBV6-5	TRBJ1-2
CASSVSGPGYNEQFF	TGTGCCAGTAGCGTCTCCGGCCCAGGCTACAATGAGCAGTTCTTC	once	.	TRBV19	TRBJ2-1
CASSQEGIAGLQETQYF	TGCGCCAGCAGCCAAGAGGGGATAGCAGGCCTCCAAGAGACCCAGTACTTC	.	.	TRBV4-1	TRBJ2-5
CASSPSGDGYTF	TGTGCCAGCAGCCCCTCGGGGGATGGCTACACCTTC	.	.	TRBV7-9	TRBJ1-2
CASSYSSSGGQETQYF	TGTGCCAGCAGTTACTCTTCTAGCGGAGGACAAGAGACCCAGTACTTC	.	TRBD2	TRBV6-5	TRBJ2-5
CASSSPPPRGAYEQYF	TGTGCCAGCAGCTCCCCCCCTCCCAGGGGTGCCTACGAGCAGTACTTC	.	.	TRBV7-2	TRBJ2-7
CATSQRRGGRETQYF	TGTGCCACCAGCCAGAGACGGGGGGGCAGGGAGACCCAGTACTTC	.	TRBD2	TRBV15	TRBJ2-5
CASSPEGSGNTIYF	TGTGCCAGCAGCCCGGAGGGCTCTGGAAACACCATATATTTT	.	.	TRBV4-2	TRBJ1-3
CASSVETNRGELFF	TGTGCCAGCAGCGTAGAAACCAACAGGGGGGAGCTGTTTTTT	.	.	TRBV9	TRBJ2-2
CASSESGGGRQETQYF	TGTGCCAGCAGTGAATCCGGCGGGGGCCGACAAGAGACCCAGTACTTC	few	.	TRBV2	TRBJ2-5
CASSIMDRGNQPQHF	TGTGCCAGTAGTATAATGGACAGGGGCAATCAGCCCCAGCATTTT	.	TRBD1	TRBV19	TRBJ1-5
CASGWRESGNTIYF	TGTGCTAGTGGTTGGAGAGAGTCTGGAAACACCATATATTTT	.	.	TRBV12-5	TRBJ1-3
CASSPPSGATDTQYF	TGTGCCAGCTCACCACCTAGCGGGGCCACAGATACGCAGTATTTT	.	TRBD2	TRBV18	TRBJ2-3
CASSYSEAISYEQYF	TGTGCCAGCAGTTACTCAGAAGCTATTTCCTACGAGCAGTACTTC	.	.	TRBV6-5	TRBJ2-7
CAWSRDTGGGNQPQHF	TGTGCCTGGAGTAGGGATACAGGGGGTGGCAATCAGCCCCAGCATTTT	.	TRBD1	TRBV30	TRBJ1-5
CASSPDRLEGYTF	TGTGCCAGCAGCCCTGACAGGCTAGAGGGCTACACCTTC	few	.	TRBV5-5	TRBJ1-2
CASSSITLNTEAFF	TGTGCCAGCAGTTCCATAACACTGAACACTGAAGCTTTCTTT	.	.	TRBV6-5	TRBJ1-1
CASSPTTGGGEKLFF	TGCGCCAGCAGCCCAACTACAGGGGGGGGTGAAAAACTGTTTTTT	.	TRBD1	TRBV4-3	TRBJ1-4
CATGRGGPNTEAFF	TGTGCCACGGGAAGGGGCGGCCCGAACACTGAAGCTTTCTTT	.	.	TRBV6-9	TRBJ1-1
CAISGSQGQGNTEAFF	TGTGCCATCAGTGGCTCGCAGGGACAGGGGAACACTGAAGCTTTCTTT	.	TRBD1	TRBV10-3	TRBJ1-1
CASSLGRGNGGYTF	TGTGCCAGCAGCCTGGGACGGGGTAATGGTGGCTACACCTTC	.	.	TRBV7-8	TRBJ1-2
CASSAKRIAGGGSGELFF	TGTGCCAGCAGCGCGAAACGTATAGCGGGGGGAGGTTCAGGGGAGCTGTTTTTT	.	TRBD2	TRBV9	TRBJ2-2
CASSFSGGEQFF	TGTGCCAGCAGCTTTAGCGGGGGAGAGCAGTTCTTC	.	TRBD2	TRBV7-3	TRBJ2-1
CASNPSGTSNTGELFF	TGCGCCAGCAACCCTTCCGGGACATCGAACACCGGGGAGCTGTTTTTT	once	.	TRBV5-1	TRBJ2-2
CASSLVSGRTKGTQYF	TGTGCCAGCAGCTTAGTTTCCGGGAGGACCAAGGGAACCCAGTACTTC	few	TRBD2	TRBV7-8	TRBJ2-5
CASSRGLAGGSTGELFF	TGTGCCAGCAGCCGGGGACTAGCGGGGGGAAGCACCGGGGAGCTGTTTTTT	.	TRBD2	TRBV7-2	TRBJ2-2
CASSLYSEPYNSPLHF	TGTGCCAGCAGCCTCTACAGCGAGCCCTATAATTCACCCCTCCACTTT	.	.	TRBV9	TRBJ1-6